This T cell receptor (beta chain) comes out of a study of blood T cells in healthy people across ages. Together with a sample-barcoded 5' primer, a J-beta primer mix was included in a second PCR lasting about 6 to 12 cycles. TCRdb independently ran MiXCR on the 5' RACE reads; one entry per CDR3 protein. The sample yields roughly 560,000 distinct CDR3 sequences, around 24% seen once. The CDR3 totals 13 residues. Trimming left V 4 bases short and J 7 bases short, with 13 bases between. Germline V gene lookup returns CDR1 MDHEN and CDR2 SYDVKM. This clonotype appeared many times. The sample also formed part of further work on T cells of mothers and their children.

The chain carries TRBV28 and TRBJ1-1, with no clear D. The receptor was derived from a boy aged 10-17 years in good health. Source material: blood. The CDR3 sequence is CASSSSEGFEAFF. Written as DNA, the CDR3 is TGTGCCAGCAGTTCTTCCGAGGGCTTTGAAGCTTTCTTT.